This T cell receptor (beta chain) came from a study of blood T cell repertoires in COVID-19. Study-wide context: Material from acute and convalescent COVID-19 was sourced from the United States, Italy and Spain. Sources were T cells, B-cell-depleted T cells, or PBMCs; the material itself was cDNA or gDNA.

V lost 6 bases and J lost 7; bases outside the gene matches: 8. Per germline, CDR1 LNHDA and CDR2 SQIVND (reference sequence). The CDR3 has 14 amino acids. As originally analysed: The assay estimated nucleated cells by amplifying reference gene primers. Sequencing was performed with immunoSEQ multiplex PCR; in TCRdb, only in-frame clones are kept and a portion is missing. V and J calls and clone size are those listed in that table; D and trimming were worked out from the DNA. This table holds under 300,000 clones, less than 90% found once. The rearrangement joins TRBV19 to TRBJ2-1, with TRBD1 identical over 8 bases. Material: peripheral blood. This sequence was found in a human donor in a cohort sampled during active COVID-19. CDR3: CASRRQGPGNEQFF. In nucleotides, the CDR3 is TGTGCCAGTAGGAGACAGGGGCCGGGTAATGAGCAGTTCTTC.